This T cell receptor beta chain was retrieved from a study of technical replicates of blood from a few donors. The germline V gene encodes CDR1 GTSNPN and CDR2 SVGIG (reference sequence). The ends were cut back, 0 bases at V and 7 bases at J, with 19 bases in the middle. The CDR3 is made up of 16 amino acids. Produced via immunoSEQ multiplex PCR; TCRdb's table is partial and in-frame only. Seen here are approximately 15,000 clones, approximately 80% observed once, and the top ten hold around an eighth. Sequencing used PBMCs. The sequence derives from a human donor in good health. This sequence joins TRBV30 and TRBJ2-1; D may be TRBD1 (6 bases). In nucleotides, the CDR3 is TGTGCCTGGAGTGTAGGAAAATCCAGCAGGGGTAATGAGCAGTTCTTC. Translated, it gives CAWSVGKSSRGNEQFF.